Below are 18 T cell receptor beta chains sequenced from a single sample in a study of PD-1 blockade in classical Hodgkin lymphoma. The assay was immunoSEQ multiplex PCR, and TCRdb's table has in-frame clones only and misses some. The data contain about 28,000 clones, 80% of them singletons. Time point: cycle 4 day 1 (C4D1), after 5 to 7 weeks of nivolumab. Every patient experienced relapse after autologous stem cell transplantation, and brentuximab vedotin exposure varied. The sample in question was peripheral blood mononuclear cells (PBMCs), obtained before the fourth cycle of nivolumab. The source is a human donor with classical Hodgkin lymphoma.

In this sample, this clone is medium-sized (0.01 to 0.1%). The chain recombines TRBV9 with TRBJ2-7, with D perhaps TRBD2 (5 bases). The germline V gene encodes CDR1 SGDLS and CDR2 YYNGEE. V was cut by 0 bases and J by 3 bases, with 16 bases left in between. The CDR3 covers 16 residues. In nucleotides, the CDR3 is TGTGCCAGCAGCGTAGGGGGTAGCGAATACTTCTACGAGCAGTACTTC. It translates to CASSVGGSEYFYEQYF.

The V call is TRBV19, the J call TRBJ2-6, with D possibly being TRBD1 (6 bases). The CDR3 runs 18 residues. The V gene lost 0 bases and the J gene lost 3 bases, with 15 bases spanning the gap. CDR1 and CDR2 (germline): LNHDA, SQIVND (reference sequence). DNA of the CDR3: TGTGCCAGTAGTATAGATTTGGACAGTGGAATTGGGGCCAACGTCCTGACTTTC. This codes for CASSIDLDSGIGANVLTF. The whole variable domain, remainder taken from reference TRBV19 and TRBJ2-6, is DGGITQSPKYLFRKEGQNVTLSCEQNLNHDAMYWYRQDPGQGLRLIYYSQIVNDFQKGDIAEGYSVSREKKESFPLTVTSAQKNPTAFYLCASSIDLDSGIGANVLTFGAGSRLTVL.

The rearrangement joins TRBV28 to TRBJ2-3; no definite D call. Per the germline V gene, CDR1 is MDHEN and CDR2 is SYDVKM. The V and J ends lost 6 bases and 2 bases respectively, with 15 bases between them. The CDR3 contains 15 residues. The CDR3 spells CASSQTLHPTDTQYF. In DNA form, the CDR3 reads TGTGCCAGCAGCCAGACCCTCCACCCCACAGATACGCAGTATTTT.

The J gene is TRBJ2-7, the V gene TRBV14; D possibly corresponds to TRBD1 (5 bases). Looked up from germline, CDR1 is SGHDN and CDR2 is FVKESK. The CDR3 runs 12 residues. Trimming left V 2 bases short and J 8 bases short, with 10 bases between. The CDR3 loop reads CASSQTTDQQYF. The DNA of the CDR3 is TGTGCCAGCAGCCAAACGACAGACCAGCAGTACTTC.

Only one count was recorded for this clone. The rearrangement joins TRBV5-6 to TRBJ2-1, with D perhaps TRBD2 (6 bases). V was clipped by 4 bases and J by 7 bases, with 12 bases between them. Germline loops: CDR1 SGHDT, CDR2 YYEEEE. The CDR3 runs to 13 residues. This CDR3 reads CASSDRGSNEQFF. CDR3 bases: TGTGCCAGCAGCGATCGGGGGTCGAATGAGCAGTTCTTC.

The chain combines TRBV4-1 with TRBJ1-3, with D unclear. CDR3 length equals 15 residues. The germline V and J ends were trimmed by 1 base and 0 bases, with 7 bases remaining between them. The V gene's germline CDR1 is MGHRA and CDR2 YSYEKL. This chain's CDR3 is CASSQGPVSGNTIYF. Here the CDR3 DNA reads TGCGCCAGCAGCCAAGGCCCGGTCTCTGGAAACACCATATATTTT.

The genes are TRBV2 and TRBJ1-3; 7 positions agree with TRBD1. CDR3 size: 14 residues. Germline CDR1 and CDR2: SNHLY and FYNNEI. The ends lost 6 bases at V and 4 bases at J; junction bases unmatched: 6. The DNA of the CDR3 is TGTGCCAGCAGCCTACCGACAGGGGGAAACACCATATATTTT. Translating gives CASSLPTGGNTIYF.

The rearrangement joins TRBV23-1 to TRBJ2-7; D possibly uses TRBD1 or TRBD2 (5 bases each). TRBV23-1 is filed as an ORF, its function uncertain. Trimming stripped 7 bases from V and 4 bases from J, with 23 bases between. The CDR3 sequence is 16 residues long. CDR3: CASTFKHGTETYEQYF. CDR3 in DNA: TGCGCCAGCACCTTTAAGCACGGGACCGAGACGTACGAGCAGTACTTC.

The CDR3 nucleotides are TGCGCCAGCAGTGAGACTGATACGCAGTATTTT. This sequence encodes CASSETDTQYF. The J gene is TRBJ2-3, the V gene TRBV10-1; D gene ambiguous. In germline, CDR1 is WNHNN, CDR2 SYGVQD (reference sequence). The CDR3 spans 11 residues. Deletions cut 2 bases from V and 6 bases from J, with 3 bases between.

The V call is TRBV19, the J call TRBJ2-1; 11 bases align to TRBD2. Germline assignment: CDR1 LNHDA and CDR2 SQIVND (reference sequence). Unmatched junction bases numbered 1, after V lost 3 bases and J lost 3 bases. CDR3 length equals 15 residues. The CDR3 is CASSMGLAVYNEQFF. The CDR3 region has the DNA TGTGCCAGTAGTATGGGACTAGCGGTCTACAATGAGCAGTTCTTC.

V usage is TRBV19 and J usage is TRBJ2-3; the D gene is possibly TRBD1 (5 bases). CDR1 and CDR2 from the germline V gene are LNHDA and SQIVND (reference sequence). The CDR3 sequence is 14 residues long. Trimming cost V 5 bases and J 6 bases, with 15 bases left between them. Written as DNA, the CDR3 is TGTGCCAGTAGTCGCAGGGCCCAGCCCGATACGCAGTATTTT. Amino acids: CASSRRAQPDTQYF.

V usage is TRBV19 and J usage is TRBJ2-7; TRBD1 agrees at 11 bases. Germline CDR1 is LNHDA and CDR2 is SQIVND (reference sequence). The V and J ends lost 10 bases and 2 bases, in that order; junction bases with no gene match: 10. CDR3 size: 15 residues. In DNA form, the CDR3 reads TGTGCCACAAGCCTGAGGGGACAGGGGGCCTACGAGCAGTACTTC. Translated: CATSLRGQGAYEQYF.

V and J are TRBV5-4 and TRBJ2-5; D not resolved. With 5 bases removed from V and 2 bases from J, the gap between germline ends came to 4 bases. The CDR3 is 11 residues long. Germline CDR1 SGHNT, CDR2 YYREEE (reference sequence). CDR3 amino acids: CASSHQETQYF. DNA for the CDR3: TGTGCCAGCAGTCATCAAGAGACCCAGTACTTC.

This chain links TRBV25-1 with TRBJ2-1; 8 nucleotides align to TRBD2. This CDR3 contains 15 residues. Germline V gives CDR1 MGHDK, CDR2 SYGVNS. The ends lost 4 bases at V and 4 bases at J; junction bases unmatched: 6. CDR3 loop: CASSAIAGLYNEQFF. As DNA, the CDR3 is TGTGCCAGCAGTGCAATAGCGGGACTATACAATGAGCAGTTCTTC.

The chain has TRBV11-2 and TRBJ2-1, with 8 bases lining up with TRBD2. Germline V CDR1 and CDR2: SGHAT, FQNNGV. The trim removed 1 base at V and 9 bases at J, leaving 5 bases unmatched. CDR3 size: 14 residues. DNA for the CDR3: TGTGCCAGCAGCTTAGTTAGCGGGATCTCTGAGCAGTTCTTC. Amino acid sequence: CASSLVSGISEQFF.

A word on this clone: Sequence at one end of the junction differs from germline and may be a read error. The chain couples TRBV6-6 to TRBJ2-1; no definite D call. There are 16 residues in the CDR3. Germline CDR1 reads MNHNY; CDR2 reads SVGAGI (reference sequence). CDR3 protein: CASSYSGWSSDNEQFF. The CDR3 DNA reads as TGTGCCAGCAGTTACTCGGGATGGAGCTCCGACAATGAGCAGTTCTTC.

The V and J genes are TRBV15 and TRBJ2-2; a weak D match, TRBD1 (5 bases). Trimming took 7 bases from V and 2 from J, leaving 11 bases between them. CDR1 and CDR2 (germline): LNHNV, YYDKDF (reference sequence). This CDR3 has 14 amino acids. CDR3 coding DNA: TGTGCCACCAAAAACGGACATAACACCGGGGAGCTGTTTTTT. Its protein is CATKNGHNTGELFF.

The rearrangement links TRBV10-3 to TRBJ1-2; D unclear. The V end was cut by 3 bases, the J end by 4 bases, with 6 bases between. CDR3 length equals 12 residues. Germline assignment: CDR1 ENHRY and CDR2 SYGVKD. The CDR3 loop is CAISDSAYGYTF. CDR3 nucleotide sequence: TGTGCCATCAGTGACTCAGCCTATGGCTACACCTTC.